The text below deals with one T cell receptor (beta chain). The target antigen is unknown. This sample's time point: week 35, safety follow-up. Every vaccine dose comprised 300 ug of mutant IDH1 20-mer peptide plus topical imiquimod. Patients received eight vaccinations in weeks 1, 3, 5, 7, 11, 15, 19, 23. Assay used: immunoSEQ multiplex PCR; TCRdb lists only in-frame clones, some missing. The sample has more than 25,000 clones, over 70% seen once; the top ten hold almost 9.5%. Germline CDR1 reads SGHDT; CDR2 reads YYEEEE. This CDR3 is 14 amino acids long. The trim removed 5 bases at V and 4 bases at J, leaving 6 bases unmatched. The data stem from a study of a mutant IDH1 vaccine in newly diagnosed glioma. Study-wide context: Receipt of radiotherapy, temozolomide, or both preceded the study, and most received both. V12 corresponded to week 35 and V13 to week 47.

General study points: Detectable vaccine-induced immune responses arose in around 93% of patients.

Sequencing was performed on PBMCs, taken from a glioma patient whose treatment included an IDH1 peptide vaccine. This clonotype was sampled from a woman under 40 with glioma. Some clones in this sample may be carry-over from other donors' samples. This chain links TRBV5-6 with TRBJ2-5; TRBD1 matches at 9 bases. This CDR3 is CASRVGQGGETQYF. CDR3 nucleotide sequence: TGTGCCAGCAGGGTGGGACAGGGAGGAGAGACCCAGTACTTC.